This T cell receptor beta chain was observed in a study of T-cell reconstitution after alpha-beta-depleted transplantation in children. Preparation of the TCRbeta library used unique molecular identifiers. TCRdb processed the PCR reads anew with MiXCR; each CDR3 protein has one entry. In the table there are 450,000 to 600,000 distinct CDR3 sequences, around 18% of which are singletons. V lost 7 bases and J lost 6, with 16 bases in between. The CDR3 is 14 amino acids. CDR1 is MNHEY and CDR2 is SMNVEV in the germline V gene (reference sequence). The chain has TRBV27 and TRBJ2-1; D might be TRBD1 or TRBD2, each matching 5 bases. The sequencing here drew on PBMCs from the stem cell graft donor, taken from the stem cell graft. The clonotype comes from a human donor who donated a stem cell graft to a child with acute lymphoblastic leukemia. The CDR3 loop is CASNPSGTFNEQFF. For the CDR3, the DNA is TGTGCCAGCAACCCGTCCGGGACCTTCAATGAGCAGTTCTTC.